A selection of T cell receptor beta chains follows, all from one sample in a study of PD-L1 blockade in urothelial cancer. TCRdb's table, derived via immunoSEQ multiplex PCR, lists solely in-frame clones and lacks some. The repertoire holds some 24,000 clones, with around 82% as singletons. The sample here was PBMCs, taken around atezolizumab (anti-PD-L1) treatment. These receptors were obtained from a man aged 70 or older with urothelial cancer. Each CDR3 is given with its conserved first and last residue. The D gene is left open where the match is weak. Some rows have no size entry. The others give once, few or many, or a class for an expanded clone.

TGCGCCAGCAGCTTGGGAGGGCAGACAGATACGCAGTATTTT,CASSLGGQTDTQYF,TRBV5-1,NA,NA,TRBJ2-3,14
TGTGCCAGCAGTGGGGGGGGCAGTACCAATGAGCAGTTCTTC,CASSGGGSTNEQFF,TRBV6-1,NA,NA,TRBJ2-1,14
TGTGCCTGGAGTGTCCAGGGACTCCACGAGCAGTACTTC,CAWSVQGLHEQYF,TRBV30,NA,NA,TRBJ2-7,13
TGTGCCAGCAGCCAAGAGGCCAGTGCAACTAATGAAAAACTGTTTTTT,CASSQEASATNEKLFF,TRBV4-2,NA,NA,TRBJ1-4,16
TGTGCCAGTAGTAAAGGGGCAGACAATTTTTATGGCTACACCTTC,CASSKGADNFYGYTF,TRBV19,NA,NA,TRBJ1-2,15
TGTGCCAGCAGTCGGACAGGCCGATCCTACGAGCAGTACTTC,CASSRTGRSYEQYF,TRBV2,few,TRBD1,TRBJ2-7,14
TGTGCCAGCAGTGAAGGGCCGACAGGGGCCCTCTATGGCTACACCTTC,CASSEGPTGALYGYTF,TRBV2,NA,TRBD1,TRBJ1-2,16
TGTGCCAGCTCGGAAGGGGGCTCCGGCTACACCTTC,CASSEGGSGYTF,TRBV18,NA,TRBD1,TRBJ1-2,12
TGTGCCAGCAGGTCCGGGACTCTCCGAGATGAGCAGTTCTTC,CASRSGTLRDEQFF,TRBV6-6,NA,NA,TRBJ2-1,14
TGTGCCAGCAGCTTGGGACCCCCGGGGTATGGCTACACCTTC,CASSLGPPGYGYTF,TRBV5-4,NA,NA,TRBJ1-2,14
TGTGCCAGTAGTGTACAGGGGATCGGGTCCTACAATGAGCAGTTCTTC,CASSVQGIGSYNEQFF,TRBV19,NA,TRBD1,TRBJ2-1,16
TGTGCCAGCAGCCCCCACCGCGGCAATCAGCCCCAGCATTTT,CASSPHRGNQPQHF,TRBV7-2,once,NA,TRBJ1-5,14
TGTGCCAGCAGCGCCGGTCGGGGGAATGATCAGCCCCAGCATTTT,CASSAGRGNDQPQHF,TRBV6-1,NA,NA,TRBJ1-5,15
TGTGCCAGCAGTTCCCCGGGCAGGGCTGGGGCCAACGTCCTGACTTTC,CASSSPGRAGANVLTF,TRBV28,once,NA,TRBJ2-6,16
TGTGCCAGTAAGGAAGACTATAGCACAGATACGCAGTATTTT,CASKEDYSTDTQYF,TRBV19,NA,NA,TRBJ2-3,14
TGTGCCAGCAGGACATCTAGCGGAGGGGGCGAGCAGTACTTC,CASRTSSGGGEQYF,TRBV7-8,few,NA,TRBJ2-7,14
TGTGCCAGCAGCTTGGACAGTTCCAGCTCCTACGAGCAGTACTTC,CASSLDSSSSYEQYF,TRBV5-4,NA,NA,TRBJ2-7,15
TGTGCCAGTAGCAGGGGGCAAAGGGATGGCTACACCTTC,CASSRGQRDGYTF,TRBV19,NA,TRBD1,TRBJ1-2,13
TGTGCCAGCTGGGCGGGGTCAAGTCTGTCCTACGAGCAGTACTTC,CASWAGSSLSYEQYF,TRBV6-5,few,NA,TRBJ2-7,15
TGCGCCAGCAGGGATTGGAGCGATGAGGCAAAACTGTTTTTT,CASRDWSDEAKLFF,TRBV10-2,NA,NA,TRBJ1-4,14
TGTGCCTGGAGTGCTAGCGGGAGCACCGGGGAGCTGTTTTTT,CAWSASGSTGELFF,TRBV30,NA,TRBD2,TRBJ2-2,14
TGTGCCAGTAGTATATGGGGGGACAGGGAAACAGATACGCAGTATTTT,CASSIWGDRETDTQYF,TRBV19,few,TRBD1,TRBJ2-3,16
TGTGCCAGCAGCTTAGGGACTAGCGCGTACAATGAGCAGTTCTTC,CASSLGTSAYNEQFF,TRBV7-9,NA,TRBD2,TRBJ2-1,15
TGCGCCAGCAGGGGGGCCAACAAGAACACCGGGGAGCTGTTTTTT,CASRGANKNTGELFF,TRBV10-2,NA,NA,TRBJ2-2,15
TGTGCCAGTAGCGATGTAGCGGGAAGAGGGGGTTACAATGAGCAGTTCTTC,CASSDVAGRGGYNEQFF,TRBV19,NA,TRBD2,TRBJ2-1,17
TGTGCCAGCAGTGAAACTAGCGCCTCCTACGAGCAGTACTTC,CASSETSASYEQYF,TRBV2,NA,TRBD2,TRBJ2-7,14
TGTGCCAGCACCCTTGCCCTTACAGGTTCCCCCTACAATGAGCAGTTCTTC,CASTLALTGSPYNEQFF,TRBV19,NA,NA,TRBJ2-1,17
TGTGCCAGCAGCTTACTTGGAAACACCATATATTTT,CASSLLGNTIYF,TRBV7-9,NA,NA,TRBJ1-3,12
TGTGCCAGCAGCTCGACAGGGCAAAGCTACGAGCAGTACTTC,CASSSTGQSYEQYF,TRBV11-2,NA,TRBD1,TRBJ2-7,14
TGTGCCTGGCGACCGGGGGGCCAAGGGGAGCAGTACTTC,CAWRPGGQGEQYF,TRBV30,NA,NA,TRBJ2-7,13
TGTGCCAGCAGCTCTACTCCCGCAGGGGGTTGGCAAGAGACCCAGTACTTC,CASSSTPAGGWQETQYF,TRBV7-9,NA,TRBD1,TRBJ2-5,17
TGCAGCGTGACACCAGCTAGCGGGACCTACGAGCAGTACTTC,CSVTPASGTYEQYF,TRBV29-1,NA,TRBD2,TRBJ2-7,14
TGTGCCATCAGTGAAACAGGGGCGTACGGCTACACCTTC,CAISETGAYGYTF,TRBV10-3,NA,TRBD1,TRBJ1-2,13
TGTGCCAGCAGTGACTCGAATAGGGGCTTTGCTGGAAACACCATATATTTT,CASSDSNRGFAGNTIYF,TRBV6-4,NA,NA,TRBJ1-3,17
TGTGCCAGCAGTGTTCGACAGGGCTATGGCTACACCTTC,CASSVRQGYGYTF,TRBV25-1,NA,TRBD1,TRBJ1-2,13
TGTGCCAGCAGTGGGGCCGCCGGGACTGCGAACTATGGCTACACCTTC,CASSGAAGTANYGYTF,TRBV6-1,NA,NA,TRBJ1-2,16
TGTGCCCAACGTGGGGTTTCATCGGGGGGCTACACCTTC,CAQRGVSSGGYTF,TRBV30,NA,NA,TRBJ1-2,13
TGTGCCAGGTGGTGGGGGACAGGGCACACCGGGGAGCTGTTTTTT,CARWWGTGHTGELFF,TRBV7-4,NA,TRBD1,TRBJ2-2,15
TGCGCCAGCAGCGCCCACACCGGACAGGGTGTGAACACTGAAGCTTTCTTT,CASSAHTGQGVNTEAFF,TRBV4-1,NA,TRBD1,TRBJ1-1,17
TGTGCCAGCAGCCCTTTGTTAGCGGGAGGGCAAGATACGCAGTATTTT,CASSPLLAGGQDTQYF,TRBV13,NA,TRBD2,TRBJ2-3,16
TGTGCCAGCAGTGACCCCGGGTGGGTCAATCAGCCCCAGCATTTT,CASSDPGWVNQPQHF,TRBV2,NA,NA,TRBJ1-5,15
TGCGCCAGCAGCTTTAGTACAGGCTCCTACAATGAGCAGTTCTTC,CASSFSTGSYNEQFF,TRBV5-1,NA,NA,TRBJ2-1,15
TGTGCCATCAGTCCGGGACAGGGAGGTCAGCCCCAGCATTTT,CAISPGQGGQPQHF,TRBV10-3,NA,TRBD1,TRBJ1-5,14
TGTGCCAGCAGCCCCCACGGGGGGGCGCTTGGGAAGAATCAGCCCCAGCATTTT,CASSPHGGALGKNQPQHF,TRBV4-2,NA,NA,TRBJ1-5,18
TGTGCCAGTACCCGCAGAAGTAATGAAAAACTGTTTTTT,CASTRRSNEKLFF,TRBV19,once,NA,TRBJ1-4,13
TGTGCCAGCAGTGGGGGACTAGCGGGAGAGGGCGAGCAGTACTTC,CASSGGLAGEGEQYF,TRBV2,few,TRBD2,TRBJ2-7,15
TGCGCCAGCAGCCAACCAATGGGACTAGCGGGAGGTGGGGATGAGCAGTTCTTC,CASSQPMGLAGGGDEQFF,TRBV4-1,NA,TRBD2,TRBJ2-1,18
TGTGCCAGCACCAAGGGTGGGGGAGGGGAGACCCAGTACTTC,CASTKGGGGETQYF,TRBV6-5,NA,TRBD2,TRBJ2-5,14
TGTGCCAGCACGCTGACAGGGGAATTCTACGAGCAGTACTTC,CASTLTGEFYEQYF,TRBV11-2,NA,TRBD1,TRBJ2-7,14
TGCGCCAGCAGCCAAGATGCCGGGTTCTCCTACAATGAGCAGTTCTTC,CASSQDAGFSYNEQFF,TRBV4-1,NA,NA,TRBJ2-1,16
TGTGCCAGCAGCCCCCGGGACAGGTTCCACGAGCAGTACTTC,CASSPRDRFHEQYF,TRBV6-5,NA,TRBD1,TRBJ2-7,14